This T cell receptor (beta chain) emerged from a study of cytomegalovirus exposure and HLA in healthy donors. Notes on the study in general: A further, later analysis showed that HLA-associated TCR beta chains (compared with equally common others) were more clonally expanded.

In the case of this clone: The antigen remains undetermined.

The PCR was carried out with 60 Vbeta primers and 13 Jbeta primers. Repertoires were generated with immunoSEQ multiplex PCR, while TCRdb's copy carries only in-frame clones and drops some. The sample includes some 120,000 clones, 60% to 85% of them seen just once. The CDR3 loop spans 19 amino acids. The V gene end was trimmed by 4 bases and the J gene end by 1 base; junction bases not matched to a gene: 14. Germline loops: CDR1 PRHDT, CDR2 FYEKMQ (reference sequence). This chain connects TRBV13 to TRBJ2-2, with 8 bases matching TRBD1. The TCR sequence derives from a female donor in good health and CMV-seronegative. Sequenced material: PBMCs. The CDR3 DNA follows: TGTGCCAGCAGCTCACTTCGACGGGGACAGGCGGGGAACACCGGGGAGCTGTTTTTT. Protein product: CASSSLRRGQAGNTGELFF. The complete variable domain, with remaining parts taken from reference TRBV13 and TRBJ2-2, reads AAGVIQSPRHLIKEKRETATLKCYPIPRHDTVYWYQQGPGQDPQFLISFYEKMQSDKGSIPDRFSAQQFSDYHSELNMSSLELGDSALYFCASSSLRRGQAGNTGELFFGEGSRLTVL.